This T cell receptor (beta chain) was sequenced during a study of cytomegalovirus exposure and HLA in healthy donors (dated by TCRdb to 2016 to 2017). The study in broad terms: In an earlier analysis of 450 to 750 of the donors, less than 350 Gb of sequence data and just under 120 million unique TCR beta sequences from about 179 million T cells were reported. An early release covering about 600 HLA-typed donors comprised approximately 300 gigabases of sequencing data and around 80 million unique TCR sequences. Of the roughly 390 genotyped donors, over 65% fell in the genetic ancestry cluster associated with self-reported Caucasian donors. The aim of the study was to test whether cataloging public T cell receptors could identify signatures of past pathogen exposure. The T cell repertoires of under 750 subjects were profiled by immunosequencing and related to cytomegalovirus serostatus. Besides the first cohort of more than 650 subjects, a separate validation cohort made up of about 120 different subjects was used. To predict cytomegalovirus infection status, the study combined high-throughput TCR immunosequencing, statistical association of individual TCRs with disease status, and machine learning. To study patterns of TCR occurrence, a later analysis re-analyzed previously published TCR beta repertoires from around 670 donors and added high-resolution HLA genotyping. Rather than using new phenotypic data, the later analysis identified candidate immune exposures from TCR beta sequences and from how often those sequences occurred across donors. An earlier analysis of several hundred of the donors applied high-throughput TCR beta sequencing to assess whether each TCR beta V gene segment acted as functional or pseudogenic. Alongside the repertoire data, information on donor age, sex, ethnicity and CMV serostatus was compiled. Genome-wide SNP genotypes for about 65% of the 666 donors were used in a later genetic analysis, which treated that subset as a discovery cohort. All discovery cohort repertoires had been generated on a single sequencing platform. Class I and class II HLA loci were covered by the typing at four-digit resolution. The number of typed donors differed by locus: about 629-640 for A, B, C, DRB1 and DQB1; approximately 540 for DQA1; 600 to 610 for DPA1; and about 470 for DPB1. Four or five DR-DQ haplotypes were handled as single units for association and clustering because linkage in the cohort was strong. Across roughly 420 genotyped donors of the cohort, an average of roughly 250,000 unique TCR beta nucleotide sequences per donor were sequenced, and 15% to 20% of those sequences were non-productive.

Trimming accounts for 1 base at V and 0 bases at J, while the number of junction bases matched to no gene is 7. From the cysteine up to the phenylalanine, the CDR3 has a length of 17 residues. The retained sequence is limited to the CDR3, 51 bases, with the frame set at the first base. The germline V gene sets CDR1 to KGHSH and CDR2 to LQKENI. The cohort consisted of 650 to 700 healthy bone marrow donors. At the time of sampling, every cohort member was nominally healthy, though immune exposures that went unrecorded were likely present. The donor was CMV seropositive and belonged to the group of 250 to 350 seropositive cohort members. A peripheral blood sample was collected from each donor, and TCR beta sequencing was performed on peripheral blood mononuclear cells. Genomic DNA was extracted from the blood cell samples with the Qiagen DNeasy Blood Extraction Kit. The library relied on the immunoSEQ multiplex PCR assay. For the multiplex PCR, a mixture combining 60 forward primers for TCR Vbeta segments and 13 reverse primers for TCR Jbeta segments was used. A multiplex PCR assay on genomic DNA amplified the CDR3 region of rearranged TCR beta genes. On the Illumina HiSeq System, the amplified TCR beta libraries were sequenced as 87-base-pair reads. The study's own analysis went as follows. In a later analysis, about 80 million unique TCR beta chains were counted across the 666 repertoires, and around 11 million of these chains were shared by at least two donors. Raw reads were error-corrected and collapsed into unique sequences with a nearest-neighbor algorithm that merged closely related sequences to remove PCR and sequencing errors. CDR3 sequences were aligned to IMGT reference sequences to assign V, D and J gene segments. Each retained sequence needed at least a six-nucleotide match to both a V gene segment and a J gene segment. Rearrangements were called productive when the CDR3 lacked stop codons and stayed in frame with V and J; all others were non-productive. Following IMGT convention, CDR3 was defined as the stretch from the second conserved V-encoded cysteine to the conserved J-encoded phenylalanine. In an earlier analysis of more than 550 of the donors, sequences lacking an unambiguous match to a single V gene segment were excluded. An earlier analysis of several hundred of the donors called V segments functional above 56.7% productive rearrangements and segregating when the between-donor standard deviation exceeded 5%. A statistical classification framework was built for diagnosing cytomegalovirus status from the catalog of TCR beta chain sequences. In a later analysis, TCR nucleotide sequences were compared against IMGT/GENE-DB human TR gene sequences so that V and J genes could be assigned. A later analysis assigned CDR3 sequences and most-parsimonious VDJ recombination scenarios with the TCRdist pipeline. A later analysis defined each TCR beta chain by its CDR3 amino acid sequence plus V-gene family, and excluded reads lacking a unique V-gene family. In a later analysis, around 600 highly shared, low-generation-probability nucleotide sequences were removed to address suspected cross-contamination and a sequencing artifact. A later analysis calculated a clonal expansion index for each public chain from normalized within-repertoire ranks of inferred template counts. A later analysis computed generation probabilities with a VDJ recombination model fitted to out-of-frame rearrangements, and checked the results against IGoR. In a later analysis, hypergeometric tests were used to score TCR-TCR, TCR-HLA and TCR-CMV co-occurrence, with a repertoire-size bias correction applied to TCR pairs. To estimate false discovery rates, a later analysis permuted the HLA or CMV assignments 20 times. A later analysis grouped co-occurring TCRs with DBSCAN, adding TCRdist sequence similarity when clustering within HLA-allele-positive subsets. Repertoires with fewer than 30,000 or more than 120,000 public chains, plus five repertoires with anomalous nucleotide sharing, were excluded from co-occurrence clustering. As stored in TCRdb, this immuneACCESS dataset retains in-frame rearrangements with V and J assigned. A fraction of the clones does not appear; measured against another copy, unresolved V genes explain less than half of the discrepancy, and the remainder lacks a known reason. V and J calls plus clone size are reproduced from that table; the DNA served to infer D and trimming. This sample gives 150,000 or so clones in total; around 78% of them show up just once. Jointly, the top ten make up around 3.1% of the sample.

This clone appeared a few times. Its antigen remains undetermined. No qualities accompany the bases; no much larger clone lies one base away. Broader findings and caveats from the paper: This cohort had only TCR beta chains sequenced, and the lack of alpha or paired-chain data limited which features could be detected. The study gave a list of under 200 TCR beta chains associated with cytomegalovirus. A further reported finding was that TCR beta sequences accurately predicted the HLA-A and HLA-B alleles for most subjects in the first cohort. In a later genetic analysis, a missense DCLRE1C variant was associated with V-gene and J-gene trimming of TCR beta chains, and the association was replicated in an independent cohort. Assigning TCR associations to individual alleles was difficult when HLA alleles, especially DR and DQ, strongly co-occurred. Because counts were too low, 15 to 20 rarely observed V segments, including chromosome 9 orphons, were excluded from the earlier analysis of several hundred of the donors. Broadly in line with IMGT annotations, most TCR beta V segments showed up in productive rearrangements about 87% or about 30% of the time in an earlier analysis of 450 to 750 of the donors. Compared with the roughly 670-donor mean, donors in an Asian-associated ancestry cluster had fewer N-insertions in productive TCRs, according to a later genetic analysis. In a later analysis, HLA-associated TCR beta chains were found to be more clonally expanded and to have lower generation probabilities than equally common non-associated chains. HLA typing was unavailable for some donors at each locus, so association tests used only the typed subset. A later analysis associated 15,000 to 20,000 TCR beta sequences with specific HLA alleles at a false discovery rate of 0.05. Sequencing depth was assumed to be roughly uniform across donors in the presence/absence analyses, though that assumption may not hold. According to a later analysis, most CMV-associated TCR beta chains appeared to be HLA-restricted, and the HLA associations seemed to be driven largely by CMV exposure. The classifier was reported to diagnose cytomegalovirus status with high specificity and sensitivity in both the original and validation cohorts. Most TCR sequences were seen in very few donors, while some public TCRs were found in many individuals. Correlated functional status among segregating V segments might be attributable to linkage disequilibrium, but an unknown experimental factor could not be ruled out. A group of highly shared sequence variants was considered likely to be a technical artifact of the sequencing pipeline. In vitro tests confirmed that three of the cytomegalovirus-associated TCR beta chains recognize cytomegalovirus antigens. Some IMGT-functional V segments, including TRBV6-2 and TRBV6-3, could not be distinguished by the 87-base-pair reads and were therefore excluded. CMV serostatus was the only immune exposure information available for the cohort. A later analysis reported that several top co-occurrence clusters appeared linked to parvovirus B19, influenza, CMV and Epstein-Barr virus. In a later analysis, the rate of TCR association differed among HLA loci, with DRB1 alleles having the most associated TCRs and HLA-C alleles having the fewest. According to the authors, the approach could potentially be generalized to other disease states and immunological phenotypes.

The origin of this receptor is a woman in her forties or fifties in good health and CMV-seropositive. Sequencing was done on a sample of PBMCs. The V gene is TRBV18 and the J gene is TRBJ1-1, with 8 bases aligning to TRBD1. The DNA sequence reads TGTGCCAGCTCACCACAAGTCGACAGGGGTTTGAACACTGAAGCTTTCTTT. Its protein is CASSPQVDRGLNTEAFF.